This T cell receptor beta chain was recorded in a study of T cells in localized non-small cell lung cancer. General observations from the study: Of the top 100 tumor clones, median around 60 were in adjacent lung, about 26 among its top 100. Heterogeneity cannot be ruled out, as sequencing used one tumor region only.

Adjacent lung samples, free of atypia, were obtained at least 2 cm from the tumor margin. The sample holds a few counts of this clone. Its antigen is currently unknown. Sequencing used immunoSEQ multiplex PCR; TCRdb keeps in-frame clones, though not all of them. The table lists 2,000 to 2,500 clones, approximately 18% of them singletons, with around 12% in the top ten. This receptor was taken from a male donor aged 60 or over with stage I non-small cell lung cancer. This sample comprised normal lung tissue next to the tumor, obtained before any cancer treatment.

In DNA, the CDR3 is TGCGCCAGCAGCCCCCGGGGGGGAGACAGAATTGCCTCCTACGAGCAGTACTTC. Translation: CASSPRGGDRIASYEQYF. The chain recombines TRBV1 with TRBJ2-7; the table calls TRBD2, which could not be checked here. TRBV1 is a pseudogene segment. This CDR3 has 18 residues.